This is a list of T cell receptor beta chains from one sample in a study of blood T cell repertoires in COVID-19. Profiling relied on immunoSEQ multiplex PCR, and the TCRdb table lists in-frame clones only, not all of them. The table includes a few hundred thousand clones, about 90% detected once. The sample was peripheral blood. The origin of the receptors is a woman in her 30s with COVID-19, enrolled during active disease. Both conserved end residues are part of each CDR3. The D gene is left open where the match is weak. Some rows have no size entry. The others give once, few or many, or a class for an expanded clone.

cdr3_nt: TGTGCCACCAGCAGAGATTCAGTTTTGGGACAGGGACGTGAAAAACTGTTTTTT
cdr3_aa: CATSRDSVLGQGREKLFF
j_call: TRBJ1-4
clone_size: -
d_call: TRBD1
v_call: TRBV15

cdr3_nt: TGTGCCAGCAGCGCTACAGGGGGCGAAACTGAAGCTTTCTTT
cdr3_aa: CASSATGGETEAFF
j_call: TRBJ1-1
clone_size: once
d_call: TRBD1
v_call: TRBV9

cdr3_nt: TGTGCCAGCAGTAGGGGCCCAAATTCACCCCTCCACTTT
cdr3_aa: CASSRGPNSPLHF
j_call: TRBJ1-6
clone_size: -
d_call: -
v_call: TRBV6-5

cdr3_nt: TGTGCCAGCAGTGACTCGGCAGGCAATCAGCCCCAGCATTTT
cdr3_aa: CASSDSAGNQPQHF
j_call: TRBJ1-5
clone_size: -
d_call: -
v_call: TRBV6-4

cdr3_nt: TGCGCCAGCAGCCAACAGGTCGACTATGGCTACACCTTC
cdr3_aa: CASSQQVDYGYTF
j_call: TRBJ1-2
clone_size: -
d_call: -
v_call: TRBV4-1

cdr3_nt: TGTGCCAGCTCATTCGGACAGAACAATGAGCAGTTCTTC
cdr3_aa: CASSFGQNNEQFF
j_call: TRBJ2-1
clone_size: -
d_call: -
v_call: TRBV18

cdr3_nt: TGTGCCAGCAGCTCCGGACAGGGATTTAATTTT
cdr3_aa: CASSSGQGFNF
j_call: TRBJ1-3
clone_size: -
d_call: TRBD1
v_call: TRBV5-6

cdr3_nt: TGTGCCAGCAGTTTTACTGGCAATCAGCCCCAGCATTTT
cdr3_aa: CASSFTGNQPQHF
j_call: TRBJ1-5
clone_size: -
d_call: -
v_call: TRBV12-3/TRBV12-4

cdr3_nt: TGTGCCAGCAGCCAAGTTGCTAGCGGGGGAAACACAGATACGCAGTATTTT
cdr3_aa: CASSQVASGGNTDTQYF
j_call: TRBJ2-3
clone_size: -
d_call: TRBD2
v_call: TRBV4-2

cdr3_nt: TGCGCCAGCAGCGGAGGGGACAGGGGACCCTATGGCTACACCTTC
cdr3_aa: CASSGGDRGPYGYTF
j_call: TRBJ1-2
clone_size: -
d_call: TRBD1
v_call: TRBV5-1

cdr3_nt: TGTGCCAGCAGTTGGGGGGGAATGAACACTGAAGCTTTCTTT
cdr3_aa: CASSWGGMNTEAFF
j_call: TRBJ1-1
clone_size: -
d_call: -
v_call: TRBV28

cdr3_nt: TGTGCCAGCAGCTCCAAAGGGGCAGGGGCGGGTGGCTACACCTTC
cdr3_aa: CASSSKGAGAGGYTF
j_call: TRBJ1-2
clone_size: -
d_call: -
v_call: TRBV5-6

cdr3_nt: TGTGCCAGCCCCCGGCGGGGCCTCCAAGAGACCCAGTACTTC
cdr3_aa: CASPRRGLQETQYF
j_call: TRBJ2-5
clone_size: -
d_call: -
v_call: TRBV6-5

cdr3_nt: TGTGCCAGCAGCAAATTTAGTGCCGAGCAGTACTTC
cdr3_aa: CASSKFSAEQYF
j_call: TRBJ2-7
clone_size: -
d_call: -
v_call: TRBV21-1

cdr3_nt: TGTGCCAGCAGCTTAGCGGGGGGGCGCGAGCAGTACTTC
cdr3_aa: CASSLAGGREQYF
j_call: TRBJ2-7
clone_size: -
d_call: -
v_call: TRBV7-2

cdr3_nt: TGTGCCAGCAGCTTATTCGGGACAGGGGCCACCGGGGAGCTGTTTTTT
cdr3_aa: CASSLFGTGATGELFF
j_call: TRBJ2-2
clone_size: -
d_call: TRBD1
v_call: TRBV7-6

cdr3_nt: TGTGCCAGTAGTATTAAGCGGGGGGGCCTTCGCACAGATACGCAGTATTTT
cdr3_aa: CASSIKRGGLRTDTQYF
j_call: TRBJ2-3
clone_size: -
d_call: TRBD2
v_call: TRBV19

cdr3_nt: TGTGCCAGCAGCTTAGTGGGGGGGCAGTCCTACGAGCAGTACTTC
cdr3_aa: CASSLVGGQSYEQYF
j_call: TRBJ2-7
clone_size: -
d_call: -
v_call: TRBV11-2

cdr3_nt: TGTGCCAGCAGCCGAAGTCAGGGCAACACTGAAGCTTTCTTT
cdr3_aa: CASSRSQGNTEAFF
j_call: TRBJ1-1
clone_size: -
d_call: -
v_call: TRBV5-4

cdr3_nt: TGTGCCAGCAGCCTGGGACAGGGAAAGTCACCCCTCCACTTT
cdr3_aa: CASSLGQGKSPLHF
j_call: TRBJ1-6
clone_size: -
d_call: TRBD1
v_call: TRBV5-4

cdr3_nt: TGTGCCAGCAGCCAAGGGGGGGGGAACTACAATGAGCAGTTCTTC
cdr3_aa: CASSQGGGNYNEQFF
j_call: TRBJ2-1
clone_size: -
d_call: TRBD2
v_call: TRBV4-2

cdr3_nt: TGTGCCAGCAGTGAGCAACTAGCGGCCAAAAACATTCAGTACTTC
cdr3_aa: CASSEQLAAKNIQYF
j_call: TRBJ2-4
clone_size: -
d_call: TRBD2
v_call: TRBV2

cdr3_nt: TGTGCCAGCAGAGGGACCGGGGAGCTGTTTTTT
cdr3_aa: CASRGTGELFF
j_call: TRBJ2-2
clone_size: -
d_call: -
v_call: TRBV4-2

cdr3_nt: TGCGCCAGCAGCTTGAATTTGGGACAGGGACTCAATGAGCAGTTCTTC
cdr3_aa: CASSLNLGQGLNEQFF
j_call: TRBJ2-1
clone_size: -
d_call: TRBD1
v_call: TRBV5-1

cdr3_nt: TGCGCCAGCAGCCAAGGGACAGTGGGGAGAAGGGGAACTGAAGCTTTCTTT
cdr3_aa: CASSQGTVGRRGTEAFF
j_call: TRBJ1-1
clone_size: few
d_call: TRBD1
v_call: TRBV5-1

cdr3_nt: TGTGCCAGCAGCTTGGCAGGGTCAGGAAACACCATATATTTT
cdr3_aa: CASSLAGSGNTIYF
j_call: TRBJ1-3
clone_size: once
d_call: -
v_call: TRBV5-6

cdr3_nt: TGTGCCAGCAGCCAGCCGGGCGGGGATACGCAGTATTTT
cdr3_aa: CASSQPGGDTQYF
j_call: TRBJ2-3
clone_size: -
d_call: -
v_call: TRBV3-1/TRBV3-2

cdr3_nt: TGTGCCAGCAGTTCCTCCGGGACAGGGGTCGAAAAACTGTTTTTT
cdr3_aa: CASSSSGTGVEKLFF
j_call: TRBJ1-4
clone_size: -
d_call: TRBD1
v_call: TRBV28

cdr3_nt: TGCGCCAGCAGCTGGGCCGGAAGGAACACTGAAGCTTTCTTT
cdr3_aa: CASSWAGRNTEAFF
j_call: TRBJ1-1
clone_size: -
d_call: -
v_call: TRBV5-1

cdr3_nt: TGCGCCAGCAGCTTCCGGGGGGTCACAGATACGCAGTATTTT
cdr3_aa: CASSFRGVTDTQYF
j_call: TRBJ2-3
clone_size: -
d_call: TRBD2
v_call: TRBV5-1

cdr3_nt: TGTGCCAGCAGCCCGGGACTAGCGTCTCAAGAGACCCAGTACTTC
cdr3_aa: CASSPGLASQETQYF
j_call: TRBJ2-5
clone_size: -
d_call: TRBD2
v_call: TRBV5-4

cdr3_nt: TGTGCCAGCAGCCAAGAAGTCAGGGGGACTGAAGCTTTCTTT
cdr3_aa: CASSQEVRGTEAFF
j_call: TRBJ1-1
clone_size: -
d_call: TRBD1
v_call: TRBV3-1/TRBV3-2

cdr3_nt: TGTGCTAGTGGCGAGGGACAGGTCAATCAGCCCCAGCATTTT
cdr3_aa: CASGEGQVNQPQHF
j_call: TRBJ1-5
clone_size: -
d_call: TRBD1
v_call: TRBV12-5

cdr3_nt: TGTGCCACCAGGGACGGGGTCGGGGAGACCCAGTACTTC
cdr3_aa: CATRDGVGETQYF
j_call: TRBJ2-5
clone_size: -
d_call: -
v_call: TRBV24-1

cdr3_nt: TGTGCCGCAGCAACAGGCGGGGGGACGATGTATACGCAGTATTTT
cdr3_aa: CAAATGGGTMYTQYF
j_call: TRBJ2-3
clone_size: -
d_call: TRBD2
v_call: TRBV7-2

cdr3_nt: TGTGCCAGCAGCCTAAGGACAGGAACGATGAACACTGAAGCTTTCTTT
cdr3_aa: CASSLRTGTMNTEAFF
j_call: TRBJ1-1
clone_size: -
d_call: TRBD1
v_call: TRBV7-2

cdr3_nt: TGCGCCAGCAGCTTACTAACAGGGGGCACAAATGGCTACACCTTC
cdr3_aa: CASSLLTGGTNGYTF
j_call: TRBJ1-2
clone_size: many
d_call: TRBD1
v_call: TRBV5-1

cdr3_nt: TGCAGCGCCCGAGGACAGGCTATCAGTGAAGCTTTCTTT
cdr3_aa: CSARGQAISEAFF
j_call: TRBJ1-1
clone_size: -
d_call: TRBD1
v_call: TRBV29-1

cdr3_nt: TGTGCCAGCAGCTTAAACAGGGCCACTGAAGCTTTCTTT
cdr3_aa: CASSLNRATEAFF
j_call: TRBJ1-1
clone_size: -
d_call: -
v_call: TRBV11-3

cdr3_nt: TGTGCCAGCAGTGAAACAGGGATAGTGAGCACTGAAGCTTTCTTT
cdr3_aa: CASSETGIVSTEAFF
j_call: TRBJ1-1
clone_size: -
d_call: -
v_call: TRBV2

cdr3_nt: TGTGCCAGCTCGGGGGAGGGGACTGAAGCTTTCTTT
cdr3_aa: CASSGEGTEAFF
j_call: TRBJ1-1
clone_size: -
d_call: -
v_call: TRBV18

cdr3_nt: TGTGCCAGCAGCCAAAATCCCTATGTCGGGGGGCGGATGAACACTGAAGCTTTCTTT
cdr3_aa: CASSQNPYVGGRMNTEAFF
j_call: TRBJ1-1
clone_size: -
d_call: -
v_call: TRBV14

cdr3_nt: TGTGCCAGCAGCTTAGCCTTGAACACTGAAGCTTTCTTT
cdr3_aa: CASSLALNTEAFF
j_call: TRBJ1-1
clone_size: few
d_call: -
v_call: TRBV7-9

cdr3_nt: TGTGCCAGCAGTTACTTGGACCTAGGGGAGGTTGAAGCTTTCTTT
cdr3_aa: CASSYLDLGEVEAFF
j_call: TRBJ1-1
clone_size: -
d_call: -
v_call: TRBV6-2/TRBV6-3

cdr3_nt: TGTGCCAGCAGCTTGGGGCGGGGTCCCTACAATGAGCAGTTCTTC
cdr3_aa: CASSLGRGPYNEQFF
j_call: TRBJ2-1
clone_size: -
d_call: -
v_call: TRBV11-2

cdr3_nt: TGTGCCAGCTCACCAAGTCGGGGGGTTGACTATGGCTACACCTTC
cdr3_aa: CASSPSRGVDYGYTF
j_call: TRBJ1-2
clone_size: -
d_call: -
v_call: TRBV18

cdr3_nt: TGCGCCAGCAGCCAAGAGGCTAGCGGGGGTATAGATACGCAGTATTTT
cdr3_aa: CASSQEASGGIDTQYF
j_call: TRBJ2-3
clone_size: -
d_call: TRBD2
v_call: TRBV4-1

cdr3_nt: TGTGCCAGCAGTTACTCCGGACAGGTCTATTTTGGCTACACCTTC
cdr3_aa: CASSYSGQVYFGYTF
j_call: TRBJ1-2
clone_size: -
d_call: TRBD1
v_call: TRBV6-5

cdr3_nt: TGTGCCAGCAGTGAAATGTTAACAGGGGGGTACTATGGCTACACCTTC
cdr3_aa: CASSEMLTGGYYGYTF
j_call: TRBJ1-2
clone_size: -
d_call: TRBD1
v_call: TRBV6-1

cdr3_nt: TGTGCCAGCAGTCGGGGGGCGAACTATGGCTACACCTTC
cdr3_aa: CASSRGANYGYTF
j_call: TRBJ1-2
clone_size: once
d_call: -
v_call: TRBV2

cdr3_nt: TGTGCCAGCAGCCAGGTGACTACGGGGGGGAGGTTGTACACCGGGGAGCTGTTTTTT
cdr3_aa: CASSQVTTGGRLYTGELFF
j_call: TRBJ2-2
clone_size: -
d_call: TRBD2
v_call: TRBV4-2

cdr3_nt: TGTGCCAGCAGCTTACTCTACAACACTGAAGCTTTCTTT
cdr3_aa: CASSLLYNTEAFF
j_call: TRBJ1-1
clone_size: -
d_call: -
v_call: TRBV7-9

cdr3_nt: TGCGCCAGCAGCCTCCCCGAAGGGGGCGCCTACAATGAGCAGTTCTTC
cdr3_aa: CASSLPEGGAYNEQFF
j_call: TRBJ2-1
clone_size: once
d_call: TRBD1
v_call: TRBV5-1

cdr3_nt: TGTGCCAGCAGACCCTCCCTTTATGGCGAGACCCAGTACTTC
cdr3_aa: CASRPSLYGETQYF
j_call: TRBJ2-5
clone_size: -
d_call: -
v_call: TRBV3-1/TRBV3-2

cdr3_nt: TGTGCCACCAGTGACCTAGACAGGCATGGTCCTGAAGCTTTCTTT
cdr3_aa: CATSDLDRHGPEAFF
j_call: TRBJ1-1
clone_size: -
d_call: -
v_call: TRBV24-1

cdr3_nt: TGTGCCAGTAGTAATCTCCGCGGGGGGCCGGGCAATCAGCCCCAGCATTTT
cdr3_aa: CASSNLRGGPGNQPQHF
j_call: TRBJ1-5
clone_size: -
d_call: -
v_call: TRBV19

cdr3_nt: TGTGCCAGCAGCTCGGACAGGCTTTACAATGAGCAGTTCTTC
cdr3_aa: CASSSDRLYNEQFF
j_call: TRBJ2-1
clone_size: once
d_call: TRBD1
v_call: TRBV7-6

cdr3_nt: TGTGCCAGCAGCCCCCAGCTTTACAGGGTTGATTCACCCCTCCACTTT
cdr3_aa: CASSPQLYRVDSPLHF
j_call: TRBJ1-6
clone_size: -
d_call: -
v_call: TRBV7-2

cdr3_nt: TGTGCCAGCAGCCGCCGTATTGCAGGGGCCTACGAGCAGTACTTC
cdr3_aa: CASSRRIAGAYEQYF
j_call: TRBJ2-7
clone_size: -
d_call: -
v_call: TRBV6-5